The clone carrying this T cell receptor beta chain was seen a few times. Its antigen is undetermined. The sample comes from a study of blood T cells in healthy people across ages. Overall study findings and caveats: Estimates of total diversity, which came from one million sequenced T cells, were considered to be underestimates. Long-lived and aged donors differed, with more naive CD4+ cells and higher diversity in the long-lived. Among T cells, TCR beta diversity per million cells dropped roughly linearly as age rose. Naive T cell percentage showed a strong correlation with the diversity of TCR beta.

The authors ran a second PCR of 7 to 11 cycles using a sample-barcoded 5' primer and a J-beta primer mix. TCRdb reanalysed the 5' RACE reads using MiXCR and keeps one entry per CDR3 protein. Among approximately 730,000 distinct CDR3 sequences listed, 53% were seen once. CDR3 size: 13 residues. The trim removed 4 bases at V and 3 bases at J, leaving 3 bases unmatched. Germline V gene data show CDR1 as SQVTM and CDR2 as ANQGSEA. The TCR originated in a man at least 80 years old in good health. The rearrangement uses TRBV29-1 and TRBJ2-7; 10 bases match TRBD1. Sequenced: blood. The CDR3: CSVGDRGNYEQYF. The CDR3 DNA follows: TGCAGCGTTGGGGACAGGGGAAACTACGAGCAGTACTTC.